The 7 T cell receptor beta chains listed next were all sequenced from one sample in a study of early T cells in non-severe SARS-CoV-2 infection. TCRdb fed the 5' RACE reads into MiXCR, producing one record per CDR3 protein. Of 86,000 or so distinct CDR3 sequences in the sample, roughly 6% were seen once. Material: whole blood. These receptors were obtained from an adult who was a healthcare worker with PCR-confirmed SARS-CoV-2 infection or an uninfected control (not recorded which).

This clonotype was counted a few times. V is TRBV20-1 and J is TRBJ1-1; no reliable D call. The CDR3 covers 11 residues. V was clipped by 4 bases and J by 4 bases, with 7 bases between them. Germline assignment: CDR1 DFQATT and CDR2 SNEGSKA (reference sequence). As DNA, the CDR3 is TGCAGTGCTATGAAGAGCACTGAAGCTTTCTTT. Its protein product is CSAMKSTEAFF.

The chain couples TRBV30 to TRBJ1-1; D not certain. This CDR3 has 11 residues. CDR1 is GTSNPN and CDR2 is SVGIG in the germline V gene (reference sequence). V lost 2 bases and J lost 9, with 10 bases in between. In DNA form, the CDR3 reads TGTGCCTGGAGTCGGCCGGGCCAAGCTTTCTTT. It codes for CAWSRPGQAFF.

This chain connects TRBV29-1 to TRBJ1-2, with 9 bases identical to TRBD1. Germline CDR1 reads SQVTM; CDR2 reads ANQGSEA. The J segment lost 6 bases and the V segment lost 2 bases, leaving 10 bases of the junction unmatched. The CDR3 sequence is 15 residues long. The CDR3 DNA is TGCAGCGTTGAACGAACAGGGGGCCCATGGGATGGCTACACCTTC. Translating it yields CSVERTGGPWDGYTF.

This clonotype has a handful of counts. The genes are TRBV7-2 and TRBJ2-1; the match to TRBD1 covers 8 bases. The germline gives CDR1 SGHTA, CDR2 FQGNSA. V lost 4 bases and J lost 0; bases outside the gene matches: 5. The CDR3 contains 16 residues. In nucleotides, the CDR3 is TGTGCCAGCAGCTCACAACAGGGGGTCTCCTACAATGAGCAGTTCTTC. Protein: CASSSQQGVSYNEQFF.

This clonotype occurred many times. The chain links TRBV4-1 to TRBJ2-7, with TRBD1 identical over 7 bases. After removal of 0 bases from V and 5 bases from J, the junction contained 10 bases not matched to a gene. The CDR3 spans 16 residues. Looked up from germline, CDR1 is MGHRA and CDR2 is YSYEKL. The CDR3 loop reads CASSQDRERGLHEQYF. CDR3 DNA: TGCGCCAGCAGCCAAGATAGGGAGAGGGGGCTGCACGAGCAGTACTTC.

This clonotype was observed a handful of times. The genes are TRBV20-1 and TRBJ2-1, with TRBD1 matching over 9 bases. The CDR3 runs 13 residues. CDR1 DFQATT and CDR2 SNEGSKA come from the germline V gene (reference sequence). CDR3 protein: CRAGQGSYNEQFF. CDR3 sequence (DNA): TGCAGAGCGGGACAGGGCTCCTACAATGAGCAGTTCTTC.

This rearrangement joins TRBV10-1 to TRBJ1-1, with D possibly TRBD1 on 6 matching bases. The germline V gene has CDR1 WNHNN and CDR2 SYGVQD (reference sequence). Trimming took off 0 bases at V and 5 bases at J, with 13 bases between the two ends. The CDR3 loop spans 15 amino acids. For the CDR3, the DNA is TGCGCCAGCAGTGAGTCCCCGGGGGCCGGGACTGAAGCTTTCTTT. It codes for CASSESPGAGTEAFF.